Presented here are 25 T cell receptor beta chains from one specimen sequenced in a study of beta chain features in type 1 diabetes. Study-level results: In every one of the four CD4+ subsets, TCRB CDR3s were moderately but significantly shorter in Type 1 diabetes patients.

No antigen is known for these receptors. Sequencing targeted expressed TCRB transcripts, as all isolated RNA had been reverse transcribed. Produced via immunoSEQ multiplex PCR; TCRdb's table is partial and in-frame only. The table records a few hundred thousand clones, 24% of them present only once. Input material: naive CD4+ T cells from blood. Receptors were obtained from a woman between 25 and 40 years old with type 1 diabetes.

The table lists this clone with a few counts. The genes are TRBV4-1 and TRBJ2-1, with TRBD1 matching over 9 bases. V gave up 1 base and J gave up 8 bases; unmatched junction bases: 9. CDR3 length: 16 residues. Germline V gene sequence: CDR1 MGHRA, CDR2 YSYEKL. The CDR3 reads CASSQGRGTGRDEQFF. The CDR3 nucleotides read TGCGCCAGCAGCCAAGGACGTGGGACAGGGAGGGATGAGCAGTTCTTC.

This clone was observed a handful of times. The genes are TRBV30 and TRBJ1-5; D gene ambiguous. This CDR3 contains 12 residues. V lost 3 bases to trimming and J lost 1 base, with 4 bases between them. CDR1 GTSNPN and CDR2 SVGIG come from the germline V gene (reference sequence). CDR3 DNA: TGTGCCTGGAGGCAGAGCAATCAGCCCCAGCATTTT. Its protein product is CAWRQSNQPQHF.

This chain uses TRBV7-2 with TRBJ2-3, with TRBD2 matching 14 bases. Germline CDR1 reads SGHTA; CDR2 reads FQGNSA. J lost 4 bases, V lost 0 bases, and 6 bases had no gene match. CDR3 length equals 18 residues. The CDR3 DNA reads TGTGCCAGCAGCTTAGCCCTACCGGGACTAGCGGGAGCAGATACGCAGTATTTT. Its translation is CASSLALPGLAGADTQYF.

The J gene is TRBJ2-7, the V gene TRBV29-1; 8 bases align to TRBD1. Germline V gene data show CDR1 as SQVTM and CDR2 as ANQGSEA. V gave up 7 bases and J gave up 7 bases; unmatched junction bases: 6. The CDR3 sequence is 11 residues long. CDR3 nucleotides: TGCAGCGCCCACAGGGACAGGGAGCAGTACTTC. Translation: CSAHRDREQYF.

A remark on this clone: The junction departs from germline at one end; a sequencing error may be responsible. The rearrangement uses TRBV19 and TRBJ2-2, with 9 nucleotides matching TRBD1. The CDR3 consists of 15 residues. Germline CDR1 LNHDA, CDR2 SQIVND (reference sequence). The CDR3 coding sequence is TGTGCCAGCAGTAGGACAGGGGCGAACACCGGGGAGCTGTTTTTT. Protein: CASSRTGANTGELFF.

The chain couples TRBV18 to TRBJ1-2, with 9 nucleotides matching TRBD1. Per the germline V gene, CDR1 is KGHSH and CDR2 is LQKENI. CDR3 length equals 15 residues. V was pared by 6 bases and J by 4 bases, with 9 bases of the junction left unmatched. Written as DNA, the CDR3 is TGTGCCAGCTCCTTACGTGGGACAGGGACCTATGGCTACACCTTC. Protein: CASSLRGTGTYGYTF.

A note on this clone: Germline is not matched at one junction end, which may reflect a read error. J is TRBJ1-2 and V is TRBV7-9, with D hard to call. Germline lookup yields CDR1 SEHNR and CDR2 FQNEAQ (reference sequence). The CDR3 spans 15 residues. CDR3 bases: TGTGCCAGCAGTTTAGGACTCCTAGCTAACTATGGCTACACCTTC. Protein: CASSLGLLANYGYTF.

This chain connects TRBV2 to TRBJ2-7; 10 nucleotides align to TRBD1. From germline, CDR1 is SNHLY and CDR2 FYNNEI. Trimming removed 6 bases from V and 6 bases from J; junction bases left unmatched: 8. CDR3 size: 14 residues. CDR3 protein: CASRVGQGVGEQYF. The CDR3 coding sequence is TGTGCCAGCAGGGTTGGACAGGGGGTAGGCGAGCAGTACTTC. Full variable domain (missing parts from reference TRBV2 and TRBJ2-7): EPEVTQTPSHQVTQMGQEVILRCVPISNHLYFYWYRQILGQKVEFLVSFYNNEISEKSEIFDDQFSVERPDGSNFTLKIRSTKLEDSAMYFCASRVGQGVGEQYFGPGTRLTVT.

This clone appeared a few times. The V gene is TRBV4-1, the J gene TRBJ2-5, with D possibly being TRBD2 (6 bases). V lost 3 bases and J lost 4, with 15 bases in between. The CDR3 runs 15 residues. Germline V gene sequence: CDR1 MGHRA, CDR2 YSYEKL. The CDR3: CASSQATGEPETQYF. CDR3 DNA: TGCGCCAGCAGCCAGGCTACGGGGGAGCCAGAGACCCAGTACTTC.

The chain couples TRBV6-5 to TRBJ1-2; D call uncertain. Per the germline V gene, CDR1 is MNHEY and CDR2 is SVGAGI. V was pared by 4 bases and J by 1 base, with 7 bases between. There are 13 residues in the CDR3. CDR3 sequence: CASSFRNNYGYTF. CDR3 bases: TGTGCCAGCAGTTTCAGGAATAACTATGGCTACACCTTC.

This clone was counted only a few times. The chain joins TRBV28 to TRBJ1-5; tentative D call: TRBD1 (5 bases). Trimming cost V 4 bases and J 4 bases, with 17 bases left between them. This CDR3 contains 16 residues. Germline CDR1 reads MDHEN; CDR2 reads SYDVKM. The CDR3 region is CASSSSGLSGNQPQHF. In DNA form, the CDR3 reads TGTGCCAGCAGTTCCTCGGGACTTTCGGGAAATCAGCCCCAGCATTTT. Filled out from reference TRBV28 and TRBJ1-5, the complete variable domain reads DVKVTQSSRYLVKRTGEKVFLECVQDMDHENMFWYRQDPGLGLRLIYFSYDVKMKEKGDIPEGYSVSREKKERFSLILESASTNQTSMYLCASSSSGLSGNQPQHFGDGTRLSIL.

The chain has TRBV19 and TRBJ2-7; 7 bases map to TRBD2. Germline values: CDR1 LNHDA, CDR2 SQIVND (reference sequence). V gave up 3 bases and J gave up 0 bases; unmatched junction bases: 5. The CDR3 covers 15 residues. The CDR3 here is CASSIRGGSSYEQYF. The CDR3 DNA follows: TGTGCCAGTAGTATCCGCGGCGGGAGCTCCTACGAGCAGTACTTC.

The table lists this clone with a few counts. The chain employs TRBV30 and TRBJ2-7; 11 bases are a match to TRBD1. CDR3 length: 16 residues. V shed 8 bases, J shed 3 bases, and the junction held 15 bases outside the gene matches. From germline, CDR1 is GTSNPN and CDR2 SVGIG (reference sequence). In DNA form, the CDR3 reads TGTGCCGCAACCCGCCCGGGACAGGGGGTGTACTACGAGCAGTACTTC. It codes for CAATRPGQGVYYEQYF.

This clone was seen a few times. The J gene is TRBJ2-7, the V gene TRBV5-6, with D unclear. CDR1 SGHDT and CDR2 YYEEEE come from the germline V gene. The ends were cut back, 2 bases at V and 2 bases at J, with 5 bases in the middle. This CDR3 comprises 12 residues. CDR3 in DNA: TGTGCCAGCAGCTTTGAGGCCTACGAGCAGTACTTC. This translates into CASSFEAYEQYF. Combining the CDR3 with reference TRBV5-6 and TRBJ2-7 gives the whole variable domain DAGVTQSPTHLIKTRGQQVTLRCSPKSGHDTVSWYQQALGQGPQFIFQYYEEEERQRGNFPDRFSGHQFPNYSSELNVNALLLGDSALYLCASSFEAYEQYFGPGTRLTVT.

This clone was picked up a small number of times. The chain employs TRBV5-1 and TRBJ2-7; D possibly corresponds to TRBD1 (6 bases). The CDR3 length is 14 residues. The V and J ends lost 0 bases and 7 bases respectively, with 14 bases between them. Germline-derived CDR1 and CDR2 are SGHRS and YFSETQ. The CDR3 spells CASSLGSTGTEQYF. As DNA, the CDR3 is TGCGCCAGCAGCTTGGGAAGTACAGGGACGGAGCAGTACTTC.

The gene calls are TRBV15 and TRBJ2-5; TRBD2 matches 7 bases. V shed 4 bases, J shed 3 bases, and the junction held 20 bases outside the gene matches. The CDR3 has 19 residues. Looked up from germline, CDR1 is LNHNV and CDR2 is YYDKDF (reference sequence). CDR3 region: CATSTSGAGVGIGEETQYF. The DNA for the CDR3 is TGTGCCACCAGCACGTCGGGCGCGGGAGTGGGGATTGGGGAAGAGACCCAGTACTTC. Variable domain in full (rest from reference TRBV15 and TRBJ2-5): DAMVIQNPRYQVTQFGKPVTLSCSQTLNHNVMYWYQQKSSQAPKLLFHYYDKDFNNEADTPDNFQSRRPNTSFCFLDIRSPGLGDTAMYLCATSTSGAGVGIGEETQYFGPGTRLLVL.

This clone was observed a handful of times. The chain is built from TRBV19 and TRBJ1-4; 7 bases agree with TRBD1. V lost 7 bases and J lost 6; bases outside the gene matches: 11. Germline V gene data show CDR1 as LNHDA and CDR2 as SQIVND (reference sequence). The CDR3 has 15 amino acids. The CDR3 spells CASTPGTAGDEKLFF. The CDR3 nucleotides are TGTGCCAGTACCCCCGGGACAGCGGGGGATGAAAAACTGTTTTTT.

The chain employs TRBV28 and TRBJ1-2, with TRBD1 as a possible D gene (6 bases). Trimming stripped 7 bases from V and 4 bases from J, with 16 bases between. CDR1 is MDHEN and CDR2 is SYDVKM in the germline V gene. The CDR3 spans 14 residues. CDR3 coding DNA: TGTGCCAGCACTTACGAGGGGGTAGCCTATGGCTACACCTTC. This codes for CASTYEGVAYGYTF.

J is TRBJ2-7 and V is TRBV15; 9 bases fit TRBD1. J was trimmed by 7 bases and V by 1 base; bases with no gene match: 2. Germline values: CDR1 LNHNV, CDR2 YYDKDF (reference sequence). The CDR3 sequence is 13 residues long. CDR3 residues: CATSRATGGEQYF. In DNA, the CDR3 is TGTGCCACCAGCAGAGCGACAGGGGGGGAGCAGTACTTC.

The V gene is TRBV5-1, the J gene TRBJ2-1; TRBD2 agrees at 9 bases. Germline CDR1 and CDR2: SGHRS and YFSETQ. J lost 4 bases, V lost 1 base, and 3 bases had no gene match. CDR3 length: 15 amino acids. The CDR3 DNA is TGCGCCAGCAGCTTGACCCTAGCGGGGTACAATGAGCAGTTCTTC. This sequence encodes CASSLTLAGYNEQFF.

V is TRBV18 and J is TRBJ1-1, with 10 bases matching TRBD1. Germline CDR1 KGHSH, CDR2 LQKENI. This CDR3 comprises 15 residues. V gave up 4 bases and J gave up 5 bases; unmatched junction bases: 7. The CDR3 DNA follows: TGTGCCAGCTCACTTACGCGGACAGGGGGGACTGAAGCTTTCTTT. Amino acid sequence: CASSLTRTGGTEAFF.

CDR3 DNA: TGTGCCAGCAGTGGACTAGCGGGAGCGAGCTCCTACAATGAGCAGTTCTTC. Translated, it gives CASSGLAGASSYNEQFF. The V gene is TRBV2, the J gene TRBJ2-1; TRBD2 matches at 12 bases. Germline-derived CDR1 and CDR2 are SNHLY and FYNNEI. The trim removed 4 bases at V and 0 bases at J, leaving 4 bases unmatched. This CDR3 is built from 17 residues.

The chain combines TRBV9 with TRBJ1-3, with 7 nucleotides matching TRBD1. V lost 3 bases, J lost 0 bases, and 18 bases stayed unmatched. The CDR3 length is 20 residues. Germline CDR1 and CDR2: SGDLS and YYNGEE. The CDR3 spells CASSAGTELGPVDSGNTIYF. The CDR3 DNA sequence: TGTGCCAGCAGCGCCGGGACAGAATTGGGACCCGTGGACTCTGGAAACACCATATATTTT.

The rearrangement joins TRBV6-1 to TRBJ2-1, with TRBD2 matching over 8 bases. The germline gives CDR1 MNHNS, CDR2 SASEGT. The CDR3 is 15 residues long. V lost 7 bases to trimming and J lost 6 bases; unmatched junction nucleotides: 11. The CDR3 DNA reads TGTGCCAGCACCGGGGGGGTAGCGGGGACCAATGAGCAGTTCTTC. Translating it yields CASTGGVAGTNEQFF.

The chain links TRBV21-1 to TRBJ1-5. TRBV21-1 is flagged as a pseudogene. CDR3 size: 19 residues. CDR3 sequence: CASSKEVVRGGLSNQPQHF. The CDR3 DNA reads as TGTGCCAGCAGCAAAGAGGTAGTCAGGGGAGGGCTTAGCAATCAGCCCCAGCATTTT.